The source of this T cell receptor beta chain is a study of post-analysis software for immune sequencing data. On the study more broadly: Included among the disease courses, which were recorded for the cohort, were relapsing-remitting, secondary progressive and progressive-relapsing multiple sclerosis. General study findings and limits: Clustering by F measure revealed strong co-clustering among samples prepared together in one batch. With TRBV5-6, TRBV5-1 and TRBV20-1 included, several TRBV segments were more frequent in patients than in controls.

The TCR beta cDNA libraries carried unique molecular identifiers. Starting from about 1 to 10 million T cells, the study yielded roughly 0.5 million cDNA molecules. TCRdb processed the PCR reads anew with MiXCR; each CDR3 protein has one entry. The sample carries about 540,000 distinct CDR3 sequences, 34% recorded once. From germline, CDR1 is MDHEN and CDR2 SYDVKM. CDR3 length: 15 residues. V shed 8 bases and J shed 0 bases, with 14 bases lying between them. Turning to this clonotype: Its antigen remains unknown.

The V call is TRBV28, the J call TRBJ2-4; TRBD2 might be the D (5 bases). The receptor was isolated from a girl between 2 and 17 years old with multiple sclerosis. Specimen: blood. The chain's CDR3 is CASRAHGLAKNIQYF. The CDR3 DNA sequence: TGTGCCAGCCGGGCCCACGGACTAGCCAAAAACATTCAGTACTTC.